The 9 T cell receptor beta chains given below trace back to one sample, sequenced in a study of metastatic and nonmetastatic thyroid tumors. TCRdb reassembled clones from the PCR reads with MiXCR. This table holds 15,000 or so clones, roughly a quarter found once. Thyroid surgery was performed in patients who had received no treatment beforehand. The sample consisted of adjacent normal tissue. All receptors come from a female donor with papillary thyroid cancer or a benign thyroid nodule (not recorded which). Some clones in this sample may be carry-over from other donors' samples.

This clone was detected only a few times. CDR3 loop: CASSLVAGDEQYF. The CDR3, as DNA: TGTGCCAGCAGTTTAGTGGCTGGCGACGAGCAGTACTTC. The chain recombines TRBV6-5 with TRBJ2-7; D unresolved. The CDR3 runs to 13 residues. The germline V gene encodes CDR1 MNHEY and CDR2 SVGAGI. V gave up 4 bases and J gave up 5 bases, with 12 bases separating them.

The chain carries TRBV11-2 and TRBJ1-3; D ambiguous. Germline V CDR1 and CDR2: SGHAT, FQNNGV. The CDR3 is made up of 16 amino acids. Trimming removed 3 bases from V and 0 bases from J, with 12 bases in between. The CDR3 region is CASSFGDGSSGNTIYF. The CDR3 nucleotides are TGTGCCAGCAGCTTTGGCGACGGGTCCTCTGGAAACACCATATATTTT.

CDR3 sequence (DNA): TGTGCCAGCAGTGTAAGGGAACCCTACGAGCAGTACTTC. This translates into CASSVREPYEQYF. The chain couples TRBV2 to TRBJ2-7; the D is unclear. The CDR3 length is 13 residues. V lost 4 bases and J lost 2, with 9 bases in between. Per the germline V gene, CDR1 is SNHLY and CDR2 is FYNNEI. Variable domain in full (rest from reference TRBV2 and TRBJ2-7): EPEVTQTPSHQVTQMGQEVILRCVPISNHLYFYWYRQILGQKVEFLVSFYNNEISEKSEIFDDQFSVERPDGSNFTLKIRSTKLEDSAMYFCASSVREPYEQYFGPGTRLTVT.

This clone has more than one count but fewer than ten. This chain uses TRBV12-3 or TRBV12-4 with TRBJ2-5; TRBD1 matches 7 bases. The CDR3 consists of 14 residues. V lost 4 bases and J lost 3; bases outside the gene matches: 5. Written as DNA, the CDR3 is TGTGCCAGCAGTTATACCGGGACAGAAGAGACCCAGTACTTC. Residues: CASSYTGTEETQYF.

The gene calls are TRBV20-1 and TRBJ1-6, with 10 bases lining up with TRBD1. Losses at the gene ends were 0 bases for V and 10 bases for J; bases not matched to a gene: 9. Germline assignment: CDR1 DFQATT and CDR2 SNEGSKA (reference sequence). The CDR3 length is 16 residues. This chain's CDR3 is CSARDPGTGDSSPLHF. The CDR3 DNA reads TGCAGTGCTAGAGATCCAGGGACAGGGGATAGCTCACCCCTCCACTTT.

This clone is deemed medium-sized. This chain connects TRBV13 to TRBJ2-7; 7 bases align to TRBD2. From germline, CDR1 is PRHDT and CDR2 FYEKMQ (reference sequence). CDR3 length equals 12 residues. Trimming took 6 bases from V and 6 from J; bases not matched to a gene: 5. CDR3 sequence: CASSRSGFEQYF. DNA for the CDR3: TGTGCCAGCAGTCGTAGCGGGTTCGAGCAGTACTTC. Using reference TRBV13 and TRBJ2-7 for the parts outside the CDR3, the full variable domain is AAGVIQSPRHLIKEKRETATLKCYPIPRHDTVYWYQQGPGQDPQFLISFYEKMQSDKGSIPDRFSAQQFSDYHSELNMSSLELGDSALYFCASSRSGFEQYFGPGTRLTVT.

This clone is classed as medium-sized (0.01 to 0.1%). The chain is built from TRBV28 and TRBJ2-3; 7 bases fit TRBD2. After removal of 4 bases from V and 6 bases from J, the junction contained 4 bases not matched to a gene. Germline values: CDR1 MDHEN, CDR2 SYDVKM. The CDR3 contains 13 residues. The CDR3 nucleotides read TGTGCCAGCAGTTCCTTAGCGGGCGATACGCAGTATTTT. Translating it yields CASSSLAGDTQYF. Full variable domain (remainder filled in from reference TRBV28 and TRBJ2-3): DVKVTQSSRYLVKRTGEKVFLECVQDMDHENMFWYRQDPGLGLRLIYFSYDVKMKEKGDIPEGYSVSREKKERFSLILESASTNQTSMYLCASSSLAGDTQYFGPGTRLTVL.

This clone was counted a few times. The chain is built from TRBV24-1 and TRBJ2-7; possible D gene TRBD1, 6 bases. The germline V and J ends were trimmed by 3 bases and 7 bases, with 9 bases remaining between them. The CDR3 is 12 amino acids. Germline assignment: CDR1 KGHDR and CDR2 SFDVKD. DNA for the CDR3: TGTGCCACCAGTGATCGAAGGGGGGAGCAGTACTTC. Its translation: CATSDRRGEQYF.

This clone was seen a handful of times. The chain uses TRBV28 and TRBJ2-4; 7 nucleotides line up with TRBD1. V was clipped by 8 bases and J by 0 bases; unmatched bases: 4. Germline-derived CDR1 and CDR2 are MDHEN and SYDVKM. The CDR3 loop spans 14 amino acids. CDR3 in amino acids: CASRGGPAKNIQYF. CDR3 DNA: TGTGCCAGCCGAGGGGGCCCAGCCAAAAACATTCAGTACTTC.